These 18 T cell receptor beta chains were all obtained from the same sample, sequenced in a study of blood T cell repertoires in COVID-19. Method: immunoSEQ multiplex PCR; TCRdb's copy keeps in-frame clones and lacks some. The sample consists of around 110,000 clones, about nine tenths of them appearing once. Material for sequencing was peripheral blood. Receptors originate from a human donor with active COVID-19. The donor label of this sample is uncertain.

The J gene is TRBJ1-2, the V gene TRBV6-6; 7 bases agree with TRBD1. Germline assignment: CDR1 MNHNY and CDR2 SVGAGI (reference sequence). J lost 5 bases, V lost 6 bases, and 6 bases had no gene match. There are 13 residues in the CDR3. CDR3: CASSRDSMYGYTF. CDR3 DNA: TGTGCCAGCAGCCGGGACAGTATGTATGGCTACACCTTC.

V and J are TRBV7-2 and TRBJ2-2; 7 bases line up with TRBD2. Germline assignment: CDR1 SGHTA and CDR2 FQGNSA. J was trimmed by 8 bases and V by 1 base; bases with no gene match: 10. The CDR3 spans 16 residues. CDR3 sequence reads: CASSLGHLGGIGELFF. DNA of the CDR3: TGTGCCAGCAGCTTAGGGCACTTGGGGGGGATAGGGGAGCTGTTTTTT.

The chain employs TRBV12-3 or TRBV12-4 and TRBJ2-7; D is undetermined. The CDR3 runs 12 residues. The V end was cut by 8 bases, the J end by 2 bases, with 10 bases between. CDR3 in DNA: TGTGCCAGCCAGTCAGAAACCTACGAGCAGTACTTC. Protein sequence: CASQSETYEQYF.

With regard to this clone: Other DNA sequences in the sample encode the same CDR3. The chain links TRBV4-3 to TRBJ2-7; TRBD1 is a possible D gene (5 bases). The germline gives CDR1 LGHNA, CDR2 YSLEER. CDR3 length: 15 residues. Trimming left V 0 bases short and J 5 bases short, with 14 bases between. The CDR3 DNA follows: TGCGCCAGCAGCCAAGATATCCACAGGCTAAACGAGCAGTACTTC. Protein sequence: CASSQDIHRLNEQYF.

This clone has only one observation. This chain uses TRBV5-1 with TRBJ1-2, with 11 bases lining up with TRBD1. Trimming cost V 4 bases and J 6 bases; bases outside gene matches: 5. CDR3 length: 14 amino acids. The germline V gene has CDR1 SGHRS and CDR2 YFSETQ. The CDR3 protein is CASSRDRGYDGYTF. The CDR3 bases are TGCGCCAGCAGCCGGGACAGGGGGTATGATGGCTACACCTTC. Full variable domain (outside the CDR3, taken from reference TRBV5-1 and TRBJ1-2): KAGVTQTPRYLIKTRGQQVTLSCSPISGHRSVSWYQQTPGQGLQFLFEYFSETQRNKGNFPGRFSGRQFSNSRSEMNVSTLELGDSALYLCASSRDRGYDGYTFGSGTRLTVV.

This chain connects TRBV6-5 to TRBJ1-5; D might be TRBD1 (6 bases). Germline CDR1 MNHEY, CDR2 SVGAGI. This CDR3 is built from 14 residues. V was clipped by 6 bases and J by 6 bases, with 15 bases between them. In DNA, the CDR3 is TGTGCCAGCAGGGCCGACAGGACGATTCAGCCCCAGCATTTT. Its protein is CASRADRTIQPQHF.

A few counts support this clone. The genes are TRBV7-2 and TRBJ1-5; D gene unclear. Germline V gene data show CDR1 as SGHTA and CDR2 as FQGNSA. Between the trimmed V and J ends, which lost 5 bases and 9 bases, there was a span of 20 bases. The CDR3 runs 15 residues. The CDR3 nucleotides read TGTGCCAGCAGCCCGAACGTAGGCTCCAACAGGCCCCAGCATTTT. Its translation is CASSPNVGSNRPQHF.

The rearrangement uses TRBV2 and TRBJ1-2; 10 bases match TRBD1. Unmatched junction bases numbered 0, after V lost 3 bases and J lost 5 bases. The CDR3 totals 13 residues. The germline V gene encodes CDR1 SNHLY and CDR2 FYNNEI. This CDR3 is CASSEDRGYGYTF. The DNA for the CDR3 is TGTGCCAGCAGTGAGGACAGGGGGTATGGCTACACCTTC.

The rearrangement links TRBV9 to TRBJ1-2, with D uncertain. V gave up 5 bases and J gave up 5 bases, with 10 bases separating them. Germline CDR1 reads SGDLS; CDR2 reads YYNGEE. The CDR3 totals 12 residues. CDR3 amino acids: CASSFDKYGYTF. DNA of the CDR3: TGTGCCAGCAGTTTTGACAAGTATGGCTACACCTTC.

V is TRBV11-2 and J is TRBJ2-1, with D perhaps matching TRBD2 (7 bases). CDR1 and CDR2 from the germline V gene are SGHAT and FQNNGV. V was cut by 5 bases and J by 9 bases, with 23 bases left in between. This CDR3 is built from 16 residues. For the CDR3, the DNA is TGTGCCAGCAGCGACCGGGGGGCCGGTGGTTTCGGTGAGCAGTTCTTC. Translation: CASSDRGAGGFGEQFF.

In DNA form, the CDR3 reads TGTGCCAGCAGCCCAATGGGCAACACTGAAGCTTTCTTT. It specifies CASSPMGNTEAFF. The chain links TRBV5-4 to TRBJ1-1; D unresolved. CDR3 length: 13 amino acids. Germline CDR1 SGHNT, CDR2 YYREEE (reference sequence). V lost 4 bases, J lost 2 bases, and 9 bases lay in between.

This clone appeared a few times. J is TRBJ2-7 and V is TRBV2; no clear D. There are 14 residues in the CDR3. Germline-derived CDR1 and CDR2 are SNHLY and FYNNEI. V lost 4 bases and J 2 bases, leaving 12 bases between the germline ends. This chain's CDR3 is CASSASLVAYEQYF. The CDR3 nucleotides are TGTGCCAGCAGTGCATCGCTAGTGGCCTACGAGCAGTACTTC.

This clone showed up just a few times. The chain employs TRBV4-2 and TRBJ2-2; TRBD2 matches 10 bases. Germline V gene data show CDR1 as LGHNA and CDR2 as YNFKEQ. CDR3 size: 17 residues. The J segment lost 7 bases and the V segment lost 4 bases, leaving 12 bases of the junction unmatched. CDR3: CASSRSPAGGPNGELFF. CDR3 in DNA: TGTGCCAGCAGCCGAAGTCCAGCGGGGGGGCCAAACGGGGAGCTGTTTTTT.

This clone was picked up one time. The chain is built from TRBV5-6 and TRBJ2-1; 11 bases map to TRBD2. CDR3 length equals 16 residues. CDR1 and CDR2 from the germline V gene are SGHDT and YYEEEE. V shed 1 base and J 4 bases; nucleotides not matched to a gene: 4. The CDR3 coding sequence is TGTGCCAGCAGCTTGTTAGCGGGGGGGTATTACAATGAGCAGTTCTTC. Translating gives CASSLLAGGYYNEQFF.

The chain recombines TRBV7-9 with TRBJ1-2; D possibly corresponds to TRBD1 (5 bases). This CDR3 region has 15 residues. V dropped 2 bases and J dropped 5 bases, with 15 bases sitting between them. Looked up from germline, CDR1 is SEHNR and CDR2 is FQNEAQ (reference sequence). For the CDR3, the DNA is TGTGCCAGCAGCTTAAGCGCGGGGGGTCAATATGGCTACACCTTC. Translated, it gives CASSLSAGGQYGYTF. The entire variable domain, with the rest obtained from reference TRBV7-9 and TRBJ1-2, is as follows: DTGVSQNPRHKITKRGQNVTFRCDPISEHNRLYWYRQTLGQGPEFLTYFQNEAQLEKSRLLSDRFSAERPKGSFSTLEIQRTEQGDSAMYLCASSLSAGGQYGYTFGSGTRLTVV.

The chain is built from TRBV7-9 and TRBJ1-2; no firm D call. Germline CDR1 reads SEHNR; CDR2 reads FQNEAQ (reference sequence). V lost 2 bases and J 2 bases, leaving 12 bases between the germline ends. This CDR3 comprises 15 residues. CDR3 sequence (DNA): TGTGCCAGCAGCTTATTCAGGAATATCAACTATGGCTACACCTTC. Its translation is CASSLFRNINYGYTF.

The J gene is TRBJ2-3, the V gene TRBV29-1; a weak D match, TRBD2 (5 bases). With 5 bases removed from V and 0 bases from J, the gap between germline ends came to 12 bases. There are 14 residues in the CDR3. In germline, CDR1 is SQVTM, CDR2 ANQGSEA. CDR3 nucleotide sequence: TGCAGCGTTCGGGAATTATCTAGCACAGATACGCAGTATTTT. It codes for CSVRELSSTDTQYF.

The chain carries TRBV7-2 and TRBJ2-5; D may be TRBD2 (6 bases). V was pared by 3 bases and J by 4 bases, with 12 bases between. Germline CDR1 is SGHTA and CDR2 is FQGNSA. The length of the CDR3 is 14 residues. For the CDR3, the DNA is TGTGCCAGCAGCTTCCGGGGGATGGCAGAGACCCAGTACTTC. Translation: CASSFRGMAETQYF.